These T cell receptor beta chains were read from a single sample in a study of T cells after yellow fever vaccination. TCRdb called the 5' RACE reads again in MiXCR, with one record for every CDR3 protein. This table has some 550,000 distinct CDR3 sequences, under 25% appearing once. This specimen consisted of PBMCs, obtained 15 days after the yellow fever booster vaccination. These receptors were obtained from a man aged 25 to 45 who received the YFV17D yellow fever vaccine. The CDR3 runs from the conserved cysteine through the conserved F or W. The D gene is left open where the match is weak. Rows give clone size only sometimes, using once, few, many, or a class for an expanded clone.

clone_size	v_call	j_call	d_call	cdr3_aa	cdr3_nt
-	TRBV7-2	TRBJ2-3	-	CASSYVGPTDTQYF	TGTGCCAGCAGCTACGTCGGGCCCACAGATACGCAGTATTTT
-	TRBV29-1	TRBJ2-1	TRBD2	CSVTSGSGGEQFF	TGCAGCGTTACTAGCGGGAGCGGGGGTGAGCAGTTCTTC
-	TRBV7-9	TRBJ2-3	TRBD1	CASSSRTGEDTQYF	TGTGCCAGCAGCTCCCGGACAGGAGAGGATACGCAGTATTTT
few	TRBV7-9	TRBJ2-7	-	CASSFAGPGIYEQYF	TGTGCCAGCAGCTTCGCAGGACCGGGCATTTACGAGCAGTACTTC
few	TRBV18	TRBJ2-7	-	CASSPQASVSYEQYF	TGTGCCAGCTCACCACAGGCTAGCGTTTCCTACGAGCAGTACTTC
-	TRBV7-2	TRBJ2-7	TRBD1	CASSPDRSYEQYF	TGTGCCAGCAGCCCGGACAGGTCCTACGAGCAGTACTTC
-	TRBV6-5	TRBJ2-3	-	CASSYTLTTGTDTQYF	TGTGCCAGCAGTTACACCTTGACAACAGGCACAGATACGCAGTATTTT
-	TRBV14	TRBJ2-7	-	CASSYTGRSYEQYF	TGTGCCAGCAGCTATACGGGGCGATCCTACGAGCAGTACTTC
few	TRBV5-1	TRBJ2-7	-	CASSLGGYIYEQYF	TGCGCCAGCAGCTTGGGTGGTTATATCTACGAGCAGTACTTC
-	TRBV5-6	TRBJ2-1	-	CASSFTGGALEGDEQFF	TGTGCCAGCAGCTTCACCGGAGGGGCCCTTGAGGGCGATGAGCAGTTCTTC
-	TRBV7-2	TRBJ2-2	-	CASSLLRPGELFF	TGTGCCAGCAGCTTGTTGAGGCCCGGGGAGCTGTTTTTT
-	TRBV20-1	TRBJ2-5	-	CSARDWGLGIQYF	TGCAGTGCTAGAGATTGGGGGCTAGGGATCCAGTACTTC
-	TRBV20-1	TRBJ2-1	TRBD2	CSASIAGSSYNEQFF	TGCAGTGCCAGTATAGCGGGGAGCTCCTACAATGAGCAGTTCTTC
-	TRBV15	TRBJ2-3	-	CATGRETQYF	TGTGCCACCGGTCGGGAGACGCAGTATTTT
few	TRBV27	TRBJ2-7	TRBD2	CASRRTSGTSSYEQYF	TGTGCCAGCAGAAGGACTAGCGGAACTAGCTCCTACGAGCAGTACTTC
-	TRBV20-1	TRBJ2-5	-	CSAREDGKETQYF	TGCAGTGCTAGAGAGGACGGGAAAGAGACCCAGTACTTC
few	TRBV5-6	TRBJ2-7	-	CASSDRRSIYEQYF	TGTGCCAGCAGCGACCGGCGCAGTATCTACGAGCAGTACTTC
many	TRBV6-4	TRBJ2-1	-	CASSEVHEGEQFF	TGTGCCAGCAGCGAAGTACACGAAGGTGAGCAGTTCTTC
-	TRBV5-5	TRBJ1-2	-	CASSLFQGSPNYGYTF	TGTGCCAGCAGCTTGTTCCAGGGGAGCCCTAACTATGGCTACACCTTC
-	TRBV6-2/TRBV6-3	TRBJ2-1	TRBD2	CASSYPLAGGSYNEQFF	TGTGCCAGCAGTTACCCATTAGCGGGAGGCTCCTACAATGAGCAGTTCTTC
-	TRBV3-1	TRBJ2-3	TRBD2	CASSPPPMREGLPQYF	TGTGCCAGCAGCCCCCCGCCTATGCGGGAGGGCCTGCCGCAGTATTTT
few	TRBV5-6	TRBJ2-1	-	CASSSSSNEQFF	TGTGCCAGCAGCTCCAGCTCCAATGAGCAGTTCTTC
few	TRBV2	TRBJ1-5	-	CASNPGHFNQPQHF	TGTGCCAGCAATCCTGGCCACTTCAATCAGCCCCAGCATTTT
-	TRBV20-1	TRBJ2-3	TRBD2	CSARDSWTSGSNTDTQYF	TGCAGTGCTAGGGACTCCTGGACTAGCGGGAGTAACACAGATACGCAGTATTTT
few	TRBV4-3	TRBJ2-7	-	CASSQVIGDTYEQYF	TGCGCCAGCAGCCAAGTTATAGGGGACACCTACGAGCAGTACTTC
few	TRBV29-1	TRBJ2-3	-	CSVVYHTQYF	TGCAGCGTTGTTTATCATACGCAGTATTTT
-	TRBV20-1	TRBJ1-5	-	CSARSGAEQPQHF	TGCAGTGCTAGATCCGGGGCGGAGCAGCCCCAGCATTTT